Below are 10 T cell receptor beta chains sequenced from a single sample in a study of blood T cell repertoires in COVID-19. The assay was immunoSEQ multiplex PCR, and TCRdb's table has in-frame clones only and misses some. The top ten hold approximately 2.2% of the sample, which has roughly 190,000 clones, around 90% seen once. The sequencing sample was made of PBMCs or T cells enriched from blood (not recorded which). These receptors all come from a woman aged 25 to 39 who had recovered from COVID-19.

The V and J genes are TRBV6-5 and TRBJ2-7, with a tentative D call TRBD1 (6 bases). V gave up 8 bases and J gave up 3 bases, with 17 bases separating them. The CDR3 contains 14 residues. CDR1 is MNHEY, CDR2 SVGAGI, per germline. The CDR3 region has the DNA TGTGCCAGCGGTAAGCGTCAGGGGAACTACGAGCAGTACTTC. It codes for CASGKRQGNYEQYF.

The chain recombines TRBV27 with TRBJ1-2; D gene unclear. V was cut by 3 bases and J by 6 bases, with 20 bases left in between. The CDR3 totals 16 residues. CDR1 MNHEY and CDR2 SMNVEV come from the germline V gene (reference sequence). The CDR3 DNA follows: TGTGCCAGCAGTTTTTACCCCCCTCAGCGGAAGGATGGCTACACCTTC. This codes for CASSFYPPQRKDGYTF.

The chain links TRBV7-2 to TRBJ2-2; D gene uncertain. The CDR3 is 15 amino acids. The V end was cut by 4 bases, the J end by 5 bases, with 14 bases between. CDR1 SGHTA and CDR2 FQGNSA come from the germline V gene. The CDR3 coding sequence is TGTGCCAGCAGCTCTCACCCCGGTGAAACCGGGGAGCTGTTTTTT. As protein: CASSSHPGETGELFF.

The chain joins TRBV12-3 or TRBV12-4 to TRBJ2-5, with D possibly being TRBD2 (6 bases). The CDR3 is 13 residues long. The V end lost 6 bases, the J end lost 4 bases, and 12 bases lay between the germline ends. CDR3: CASSPSTRETQYF. CDR3 in DNA: TGTGCCAGCAGCCCGTCGACTAGAGAGACCCAGTACTTC.

The gene calls are TRBV7-2 and TRBJ2-3; D is perhaps TRBD2 (6 bases). V was cut by 6 bases and J by 4 bases, with 17 bases left in between. CDR3 length: 15 amino acids. Germline values: CDR1 SGHTA, CDR2 FQGNSA. In DNA, the CDR3 is TGTGCCAGCAGAAAAGGGCCTAGCGACCCAGATACGCAGTATTTT. This translates into CASRKGPSDPDTQYF.

This chain joins TRBV7-7 and TRBJ2-1; the match to TRBD2 covers 12 bases. The V gene's germline CDR1 is SSHAT and CDR2 FNYEAQ (reference sequence). The junction had 6 bases not matched to a gene; V was cut back by 4 bases and J by 8 bases. The CDR3 runs 15 residues. The CDR3 is CASSSGTSGSDEQFF. As DNA, the CDR3 is TGTGCCAGCAGCTCCGGGACTAGCGGGTCTGATGAGCAGTTCTTC.

The chain couples TRBV18 to TRBJ2-7; perhaps TRBD2 as D (5 bases). V was pared by 3 bases and J by 3 bases, with 15 bases between. Looked up from germline, CDR1 is KGHSH and CDR2 is LQKENI. This CDR3 is 15 amino acids long. The CDR3 DNA reads TGTGCCAGCTCACCGTCTAGAGGGAATGGCTACGAGCAGTACTTC. Amino acids: CASSPSRGNGYEQYF. The whole variable domain, remainder taken from reference TRBV18 and TRBJ2-7, is NAGVMQNPRHLVRRRGQEARLRCSPMKGHSHVYWYRQLPEEGLKFMVYLQKENIIDESGMPKERFSAEFPKEGPSILRIQQVVRGDSAAYFCASSPSRGNGYEQYFGPGTRLTVT.

This clone was seen only a few times. This chain connects TRBV29-1 to TRBJ2-7; 14 bases agree with TRBD2. Germline trimming cut 6 bases from V and 7 bases from J; bases unmatched to any gene: 5. This CDR3 contains 13 residues. In germline, CDR1 is SQVTM, CDR2 ANQGSEA. This CDR3 reads CSVGLAGEGEQYF. In DNA, the CDR3 is TGCAGCGTGGGACTAGCGGGAGAGGGTGAGCAGTACTTC.

The V call is TRBV7-6, the J call TRBJ1-2, with 7 positions matching TRBD1. J was trimmed by 4 bases and V by 6 bases; bases with no gene match: 11. The CDR3 spans 15 residues. Germline CDR1 reads SGHVS; CDR2 reads FNYEAQ. The CDR3 DNA follows: TGTGCCAGCAGACGACAAACAGGGACAGTCTATGGCTACACCTTC. It encodes CASRRQTGTVYGYTF.

Concerning this clone itself: The sample carries other DNA sequences with the same CDR3. This chain uses TRBV5-1 with TRBJ1-1; D is perhaps TRBD1 (5 bases). The CDR3 extends over 14 amino acids. V dropped 0 bases and J dropped 2 bases, with 8 bases sitting between them. Germline V CDR1 and CDR2: SGHRS, YFSETQ. This CDR3 is CASSLAGQNTEAFF. As DNA, the CDR3 is TGCGCCAGCAGCTTGGCTGGACAAAACACTGAAGCTTTCTTT.